These 25 T cell receptor beta chains were sequenced from one sample in a study of Ad26.COV2.S vaccination and SARS-CoV-2 variants. TCRdb's copy holds only in-frame clones and misses some; the assay was immunoSEQ multiplex PCR. This sample has over 400,000 clones; about 90% occur once, and the top ten carry 4.3%. Stated treatment: around 19 received Ad26.COV2.S at low or high dose, single or two shots; about 5 received placebo; per-sample allocation not given. Each sample was drawn 63 days after the first injection (of vaccine or placebo). The sample was peripheral blood, taken in a trial of Ad26.COV2.S vaccine versus placebo. Source of these receptors: a person aged 18-60 years who received the Ad26.COV2.S COVID-19 vaccine or a placebo.

The gene calls are TRBV28 and TRBJ2-1; TRBD2 matches at 13 bases. Germline CDR1 MDHEN, CDR2 SYDVKM. CDR3 length: 20 residues. Germline trimming cut 5 bases from V and 4 bases from J; bases unmatched to any gene: 17. The CDR3 here is CASSLAGTEGLAGRYNEQFF. In DNA form, the CDR3 reads TGTGCCAGCAGTCTGGCCGGGACAGAGGGACTAGCGGGACGATACAATGAGCAGTTCTTC.

The J gene is TRBJ1-1, the V gene TRBV5-1, with 9 bases aligning to TRBD1. CDR3 length: 16 amino acids. Trimming cost V 6 bases and J 2 bases; bases outside gene matches: 11. Germline V gene data show CDR1 as SGHRS and CDR2 as YFSETQ. The CDR3 loop reads CASTPSGQGSNTEAFF. The CDR3 bases are TGCGCCAGCACCCCAAGCGGACAGGGGAGTAACACTGAAGCTTTCTTT.

CDR3 nucleotide sequence: TGTGCCAGCAGCGACAGGGTAGGGGAGACCCAGTACTTC. Its translation is CASSDRVGETQYF. The V gene is TRBV7-2, the J gene TRBJ2-5; 7 nucleotides match TRBD1. The germline V gene has CDR1 SGHTA and CDR2 FQGNSA. The trim removed 5 bases at V and 5 bases at J, leaving 5 bases unmatched. The CDR3 has 13 residues.

The chain employs TRBV11-3 and TRBJ2-5, with D hard to call. The CDR3 has 13 amino acids. The V gene's germline CDR1 is SGHNT and CDR2 YENEEA. Deletions cut 5 bases from V and 1 base from J, with 8 bases between. CDR3 DNA sequence: TGTGCCAGCAGCCTCGAGAGCCAAGAGACCCAGTACTTC. Translation: CASSLESQETQYF.

The CDR3 loop reads CASSWLAGETQYF. The CDR3 DNA sequence: TGTGCCAGCAGCTGGTTAGCGGGAGAGACCCAGTACTTC. The J gene is TRBJ2-5, the V gene TRBV7-2, with 7 bases that match TRBD2. The CDR3 covers 13 residues. V lost 4 bases, J lost 4 bases, and 3 bases stayed unmatched. Germline V CDR1 and CDR2: SGHTA, FQGNSA.

As for this clone: Distinct nucleotide sequences in the sample also encode this CDR3. The V gene is TRBV15, the J gene TRBJ1-5, with D unclear. There are 15 residues in the CDR3. Germline CDR1 LNHNV, CDR2 YYDKDF (reference sequence). The V end lost 0 bases, the J end lost 0 bases, and 6 bases lay between the germline ends. The CDR3 nucleotides are TGTGCCACCAGCAGAGATCGCAATAGCAATCAGCCCCAGCATTTT. Protein sequence: CATSRDRNSNQPQHF.

The table lists this clone with a count of one. This sequence joins TRBV3-1 (or the pseudogene TRBV3-2) and TRBJ1-1; D remains ambiguous. CDR3 length: 14 amino acids. Germline V CDR1 and CDR2: LGHDT, YNNKEL (reference sequence). The V and J ends lost 1 base and 0 bases respectively, with 6 bases between them. CDR3 in amino acids: CASSQGRLNTEAFF. The DNA for the CDR3 is TGTGCCAGCAGCCAAGGACGGTTGAACACTGAAGCTTTCTTT.

This sequence joins TRBV4-1 and TRBJ1-6, with D uncertain. This CDR3 comprises 13 residues. Trimming took 4 bases from V and 8 from J, leaving 9 bases between them. Per the germline V gene, CDR1 is MGHRA and CDR2 is YSYEKL. CDR3 region: CASSRIGDSPLHF. As DNA, the CDR3 is TGCGCCAGCAGCCGAATCGGAGATTCACCCCTCCACTTT.

V is TRBV4-1 and J is TRBJ1-5, with a tentative D call TRBD1 (5 bases). Deletions cut 1 base from V and 7 bases from J, with 14 bases between. Germline lookup yields CDR1 MGHRA and CDR2 YSYEKL. The CDR3 runs 15 residues. Here the CDR3 DNA reads TGCGCCAGCAGCCAAGTTACAGGAAGCTACCAGCCCCAGCATTTT. Translation: CASSQVTGSYQPQHF.

The chain couples TRBV2 to TRBJ2-1, with 9 bases matching TRBD2. The CDR3 runs to 14 residues. The germline gives CDR1 SNHLY, CDR2 FYNNEI. V gave up 5 bases and J gave up 4 bases; unmatched junction bases: 3. The CDR3 coding sequence is TGTGCCAGCAGTATCCTAGCGGGGTACAATGAGCAGTTCTTC. The encoded protein is CASSILAGYNEQFF. Looking up the rest from reference TRBV2 and TRBJ2-1 gives the full variable domain: EPEVTQTPSHQVTQMGQEVILRCVPISNHLYFYWYRQILGQKVEFLVSFYNNEISEKSEIFDDQFSVERPDGSNFTLKIRSTKLEDSAMYFCASSILAGYNEQFFGPGTRLTVL.

The V gene is TRBV7-3, the J gene TRBJ2-4; 8 bases agree with TRBD2. There are 13 residues in the CDR3. Germline V gives CDR1 SGHTA, CDR2 FQGTGA. V trimming: 5 bases; J trimming: 11 bases; junction bases outside the gene matches: 8. The CDR3, as DNA: TGTGCCAGCAGCCAAAGCGGACTAGCCCTTCAGTACTTC. Its translation: CASSQSGLALQYF.

The rearrangement links TRBV11-2 to TRBJ1-3, with 10 positions matching TRBD1. J lost 3 bases, V lost 5 bases, and 10 bases had no gene match. This CDR3 has 17 residues. From germline, CDR1 is SGHAT and CDR2 FQNNGV. The CDR3 DNA sequence: TGTGCCAGCAGCGCCGGGACAGGGGCCTACCTTGGAAACACCATATATTTT. Its protein is CASSAGTGAYLGNTIYF.

The V call is TRBV10-3, the J call TRBJ1-5, with 11 bases matching TRBD1. The length of the CDR3 is 17 residues. V dropped 6 bases and J dropped 0; count of bases not matched to a gene: 7. Germline lookup yields CDR1 ENHRY and CDR2 SYGVKD. The CDR3 DNA reads TGTGCCATCAGCGGACAGGGGGCCGGTAATAGCAATCAGCCCCAGCATTTT. Its translation: CAISGQGAGNSNQPQHF.

The V and J genes are TRBV7-9 and TRBJ2-1; 8 bases fit TRBD1. The CDR3 spans 16 residues. Looked up from germline, CDR1 is SEHNR and CDR2 is FQNEAQ (reference sequence). The V and J ends lost 3 bases and 7 bases, in that order; junction bases with no gene match: 11. For the CDR3, the DNA is TGTGCCAGCAGCTTCTTCAGGGGGCTAGGTACGAATGAGCAGTTCTTC. Translating it yields CASSFFRGLGTNEQFF.

The chain is built from TRBV12-5 and TRBJ1-1, with D hard to call. The CDR3 length is 11 residues. V dropped 5 bases and J dropped 8 bases, with 9 bases sitting between them. The germline V gene has CDR1 LGHNT and CDR2 FRNRAP. The CDR3 reads CASGAGKEAFF. The CDR3 nucleotides read TGTGCTAGTGGTGCGGGGAAAGAAGCTTTCTTT.

This clone was recorded many times. The V call is TRBV6-4, the J call TRBJ2-1; 7 bases match TRBD2. Looked up from germline, CDR1 is MRHNA and CDR2 is SNTAGT. The V and J ends lost 2 bases and 8 bases, in that order; junction bases with no gene match: 9. The CDR3 runs 15 residues. The chain's CDR3 is CASSDSADAGDEQFF. CDR3 DNA sequence: TGTGCCAGCAGTGACAGCGCCGACGCGGGAGATGAGCAGTTCTTC.

The chain recombines TRBV9 with TRBJ2-1; no definite D call. Trimming took 3 bases from V and 0 from J, leaving 7 bases between them. This CDR3 is built from 14 residues. Germline values: CDR1 SGDLS, CDR2 YYNGEE. The CDR3, as DNA: TGTGCCAGCAGCGGAGGCTACTCCTACAATGAGCAGTTCTTC. This gives the protein CASSGGYSYNEQFF.

The chain joins TRBV14 to TRBJ2-7; D is possibly TRBD2 (5 bases). Germline CDR1 and CDR2: SGHDN and FVKESK. CDR3 size: 16 residues. With 0 bases removed from V and 3 bases from J, the gap between germline ends came to 15 bases. In nucleotides, the CDR3 is TGTGCCAGCAGCCAAGACGCTTTGGTGGGAGACTACGAGCAGTACTTC. As protein: CASSQDALVGDYEQYF.

This clone is a singleton in its sample. The genes are TRBV7-2 and TRBJ2-7; 7 positions agree with TRBD1. The CDR3 contains 13 residues. J gave up 3 bases and V 4 bases, and 3 bases lay outside the gene matches. Germline loops: CDR1 SGHTA, CDR2 FQGNSA. CDR3 residues: CASSSRTGYEQYF. In DNA, the CDR3 is TGTGCCAGCAGCTCCCGGACAGGCTACGAGCAGTACTTC.

The J gene is TRBJ2-3, the V gene TRBV27, with no clear D. With 2 bases removed from V and 0 bases from J, the gap between germline ends came to 9 bases. CDR3 size: 15 residues. Germline V lookup: CDR1 MNHEY, CDR2 SMNVEV (reference sequence). In nucleotides, the CDR3 is TGTGCCAGCAGTTTAGCGGTTTATAGCACAGATACGCAGTATTTT. Translated: CASSLAVYSTDTQYF.

The V and J genes are TRBV29-1 and TRBJ2-1, with D possibly TRBD1 on 6 matching bases. The ends were cut back, 8 bases at V and 9 bases at J, with 14 bases in the middle. Germline V gives CDR1 SQVTM, CDR2 ANQGSEA. The CDR3 is made up of 11 amino acids. The CDR3 protein is CSLNQGSEQFF. The CDR3, as DNA: TGCAGCCTCAACCAGGGGAGTGAGCAGTTCTTC.

The chain employs TRBV27 and TRBJ2-7; D is unresolved. V was shortened by 2 bases and J by 7 bases, with 18 bases between the two germline ends. CDR3 length equals 15 residues. Germline-derived CDR1 and CDR2 are MNHEY and SMNVEV (reference sequence). For the CDR3, the DNA is TGTGCCAGCAGTTTACAGGCATCCGACCTGGGAGAGCAGTACTTC. Protein sequence: CASSLQASDLGEQYF.

The chain has TRBV27 and TRBJ1-6, with no clear D. CDR3 length equals 16 residues. The germline gives CDR1 MNHEY, CDR2 SMNVEV (reference sequence). V was clipped by 5 bases and J by 4 bases, with 15 bases between them. For the CDR3, the DNA is TGTGCCAGCAGTCCTAAACGGACCCCGTATAATTCACCCCTCCACTTT. Translated: CASSPKRTPYNSPLHF.

The chain carries TRBV7-3 and TRBJ2-7; D is unresolved. From germline, CDR1 is SGHTA and CDR2 FQGTGA. The CDR3 has 13 residues. The V end was cut by 0 bases, the J end by 4 bases, with 7 bases between. The CDR3 sequence is CASSLTTAYEQYF. The CDR3 DNA reads TGTGCCAGCAGCTTAACCACCGCATACGAGCAGTACTTC.

The chain employs TRBV4-3 and TRBJ2-2; D gene unclear. The germline V and J ends were trimmed by 3 bases and 4 bases, with 15 bases remaining between them. The CDR3 has 16 residues. Germline loops: CDR1 LGHNA, CDR2 YSLEER. CDR3 amino acids: CASSQMLGPGTGELFF. In DNA form, the CDR3 reads TGCGCCAGCAGCCAGATGTTAGGGCCGGGCACCGGGGAGCTGTTTTTT.